A selection of T cell receptor beta chains follows, all from one sample in a study of high-grade serous ovarian cancer treatment subgroups. Profiled with immunoSEQ multiplex PCR; TCRdb holds only in-frame clones, not every one. The table has about 4,800 clones, around three quarters seen once; the top ten hold around 9.7%. The sample consisted of tumor tissue. The source is a human donor with high-grade serous ovarian cancer. Both conserved end residues are part of each CDR3. A D gene is named only where the DNA matches it firmly. Not all rows give a size; the values are once, few, many and, for expanded clones, a class.

TRBD1	TRBJ1-1	TRBV4-2	few	TGTGCCAGCAGCCAAGCGTTAGGACAGGGTTCGGACACTGAAGCTTTCTTT	CASSQALGQGSDTEAFF
TRBD2	TRBJ2-7	TRBV4-1	NA	TGCGCCAGCAGCCAAGCTGCCGGGCTAGCGGAACCCTACGAGCAGTACTTC	CASSQAAGLAEPYEQYF
TRBD2	TRBJ2-7	TRBV9	NA	TGTGCCAGCAACCTAGCGGGGGGCTCCTACGAGCAGTACTTC	CASNLAGGSYEQYF
NA	TRBJ2-3	TRBV15	NA	TGTGCCACCAGCCCGGAGACGGGGGGCGGGGCAGATACGCAGTATTTT	CATSPETGGGADTQYF
TRBD1	TRBJ1-2	TRBV6-6	NA	TGTGCCAGCAGTCTGGACAGGGCCAGTCCCTATGGCTACACCTTC	CASSLDRASPYGYTF
NA	TRBJ2-4	TRBV19	NA	TGTGCCAGTAGTCCCCAGCGGGCGAACATTCAGTACTTC	CASSPQRANIQYF
TRBD1	TRBJ2-7	TRBV5-4	NA	TGTGCCAGCAGCTTGGCGGCGACAGGGTCGTACGAGCAGTACTTC	CASSLAATGSYEQYF
NA	TRBJ1-5	TRBV19	NA	TGTGCCAGTAGTCGTCAGGGCGGGGATAGCAATCAGCCCCAGCATTTT	CASSRQGGDSNQPQHF
TRBD1	TRBJ1-2	TRBV6-1	NA	TGTGCCAGCAGTCGGACAGGGGGAAACTATGGCTACACCTTC	CASSRTGGNYGYTF
TRBD1	TRBJ2-5	TRBV7-7	few	TGTGCCAGCAGCTCGACAGGGCAAGAGACCCAGTACTTC	CASSSTGQETQYF
NA	TRBJ2-5	TRBV27	few	TGTGCCAGCAGTTTAGGTGGGGGTGGCGAGACCCAGTACTTC	CASSLGGGGETQYF
TRBD2	TRBJ2-5	TRBV19	NA	TGTGCCAGTAGTATACCGGGACTAATGGAGGAGACCCAGTACTTC	CASSIPGLMEETQYF
TRBD1	TRBJ1-4	TRBV4-2	NA	TGTGCCAGCAGCTCAAACAGGGGGATCGATGAAAAACTGTTTTTT	CASSSNRGIDEKLFF
NA	TRBJ2-7	TRBV5-1	NA	TGCGCCAGCAGCTTGGGGGACCGGGACGGTCTCCGAGGAGAGTACTTC	CASSLGDRDGLRGEYF
NA	TRBJ2-5	TRBV6-1	NA	TGTGCCAGCAGTGATGATGGTCGGGGGAATCAGTACTTC	CASSDDGRGNQYF
TRBD1	TRBJ2-1	TRBV11-2	once	TGTGCCAGCAGCCGGGACAGGGGGTTTATGAATGAGCAGTTCTTC	CASSRDRGFMNEQFF
NA	TRBJ2-6	TRBV12-1	few	TGTGCCAGCAGCGGAGGACAAAGTCGGGCCAACGTCCTGACTTTC	CASSGGQSRANVLTF
TRBD2	TRBJ2-1	TRBV5-1	NA	TGCGCCAGCAGTGGGGCACTAGCGGGAGTGAAGGCTTACAATGAGCAGTTCTTC	CASSGALAGVKAYNEQFF
TRBD2	TRBJ2-3	TRBV7-9	NA	TGTGCCAGCAGCTTGGGCCGGGCGGGAGCCCGCACAGATACGCAGTATTTT	CASSLGRAGARTDTQYF
NA	TRBJ1-6	TRBV9	NA	TGTGCCAGCAGCGGGACAGCTGATAATTCACCCCTCCACTTT	CASSGTADNSPLHF
TRBD1	TRBJ2-2	TRBV6-6	NA	TGTGCCAGCAGTTGGACAGGGGACACCGGGGAGCTGTTTTTT	CASSWTGDTGELFF
TRBD2	TRBJ2-4	TRBV4-2	NA	TGTGCCAGCAGCCAAGATGGGGCGGGAGGAACCAAAAACATTCAGTACTTC	CASSQDGAGGTKNIQYF
TRBD1	TRBJ2-1	TRBV28	once	TGTGCCAGCAGCCCGACAGGGGTCGTGAATGAGCAGTTCTTC	CASSPTGVVNEQFF
TRBD1	TRBJ1-1	TRBV7-6	NA	TGTGCCAGCAGCCCTATGACAGGGGGCATGGGATACACTGAAGCTTTCTTT	CASSPMTGGMGYTEAFF
TRBD2	TRBJ2-7	TRBV28	NA	TGTGCCAGCAGTTTATCCCTCGGACTAGCGGGAGGGCCAGACGAGCAGTACTTC	CASSLSLGLAGGPDEQYF
NA	TRBJ1-6	TRBV25-1	NA	TGTGCCAGCAGTGAAGGGAAAGGCAATTCACCCCTCCACTTT	CASSEGKGNSPLHF
TRBD1	TRBJ1-6	TRBV5-1	NA	TGCGCCAGCAGCTTGGCACAGGGGGTAGAGTCACCCCTCCACTTT	CASSLAQGVESPLHF
TRBD2	TRBJ2-3	TRBV6-5	NA	TGTGCCAGCAAGCTTTCCCTAGCGGCCACAGATACGCAGTATTTT	CASKLSLAATDTQYF
TRBD2	TRBJ2-5	TRBV2	NA	TGTGCCAGCAGTGTTGGGGCGGGGGGGCTGGAGACCCAGTACTTC	CASSVGAGGLETQYF
TRBD1	TRBJ2-1	TRBV28	NA	TGTGCCAGCCACAGGGGGTCAAAATACAATGAGCAGTTCTTC	CASHRGSKYNEQFF
TRBD1	TRBJ2-1	TRBV7-9	NA	TGTGCCAGCAGCACCTTCTCCGGACAGGGGATCGGTGAGCAGTTCTTC	CASSTFSGQGIGEQFF
NA	TRBJ1-5	TRBV5-6	NA	TGTGCCAGCAGCCAATTCGGACAGCCGATTAATCAGCCCCAGCATTTT	CASSQFGQPINQPQHF
TRBD2	TRBJ2-3	TRBV28	NA	TGTGCCAGCAGTTTAAACCCTAGCGGGGGGCGCACAGATACGCAGTATTTT	CASSLNPSGGRTDTQYF
NA	TRBJ2-7	TRBV7-8	NA	TGTGCCAGCAGCTTTGGTGGGTTAGCCCACGAGCAGTACTTC	CASSFGGLAHEQYF
NA	TRBJ2-1	TRBV15	NA	TGTGCCACCAGCAGAGATGCGGGAAATGAGCAGTTCTTC	CATSRDAGNEQFF
TRBD1	TRBJ2-6	TRBV6-1	NA	TGTGCCAGCAGTGGAACAGGGGCCTCTGGGGCCAACGTCCTGACTTTC	CASSGTGASGANVLTF
TRBD2	TRBJ2-2	TRBV5-1	NA	TGCGCCAGCAGCCCTAGGACTAGCGGGAGGGCCACCACCGGGGAGCTGTTTTTT	CASSPRTSGRATTGELFF
TRBD1	TRBJ2-4	TRBV23-1	few	TGCGCCAGCAGTCAATACTTAGGGGGCGAAGGCAAAAACATTCAGTACTTC	CASSQYLGGEGKNIQYF
TRBD2	TRBJ2-4	TRBV7-9	NA	TGTGCCAGCAGCCGCAGAGGGCAGGGCGGGGGGGACATTCAGTACTTC	CASSRRGQGGGDIQYF
NA	TRBJ2-7	TRBV5-5	NA	TGTGCCAGCAGCTTCGGAGGGTTCAGCGAGCAGTACTTC	CASSFGGFSEQYF
NA	TRBJ2-5	TRBV5-6	NA	TGTGCCAGCAGTTGGGCCCAAGAGACCCAGTACTTC	CASSWAQETQYF
NA	TRBJ1-5	TRBV2	NA	TGTGCCAGCAAGCGGGGCAATCAGCCCCAGCATTTT	CASKRGNQPQHF
TRBD2	TRBJ2-7	TRBV2	few	TGTGCCAGCACGGCCAGCGGGAGCTCCTACGAGCAGTACTTC	CASTASGSSYEQYF
NA	TRBJ2-3	TRBV5-6	NA	TGTGCCAGCAGCTCGGGGGAGGATACGCAGTATTTT	CASSSGEDTQYF
NA	TRBJ2-7	TRBV20-1	NA	TGCAGTGCCCAAAGAAGCTACGAGCAGTACTTC	CSAQRSYEQYF
NA	TRBJ2-5	TRBV5-1	NA	TGCGCCAGCAGCTTGGTTCCAGGAGAGACCCAGTACTTC	CASSLVPGETQYF
NA	TRBJ2-5	TRBV15	once	TGTGCCACCAGCTCCGACAGGTTCGAGACCCAGTACTTC	CATSSDRFETQYF
NA	TRBJ2-2	TRBV7-2	NA	TGTGCCAGCAGCCCGACATTCTCTGGCGGGGAGCTGTTTTTT	CASSPTFSGGELFF
NA	TRBJ1-5	TRBV23-1	NA	TGCGCCAGCAGTCAGTGTGGGGACCAGCCCCAGCATTTT	CASSQCGDQPQHF
NA	TRBJ1-2	TRBV30	NA	TGTGCCTGGAGGACACAGGGAAACTATGGCTACACCTTC	CAWRTQGNYGYTF
NA	TRBJ1-5	TRBV7-4	NA	TGTGCCAGCAGCCCAGGGACGGAGGGGAAGCCCCAGCATTTT	CASSPGTEGKPQHF
TRBD1	TRBJ2-2	TRBV19	NA	TGTGCCAGTCAGGGGGCCGGGGAGCTGTTTTTT	CASQGAGELFF
TRBD2	TRBJ2-1	TRBV7-9	NA	TGTGCCAGCAGCCCGGAAGCGGGAGGTATCTACAATGAGCAGTTCTTC	CASSPEAGGIYNEQFF
TRBD2	TRBJ2-7	TRBV28	NA	TGTGCCAGCAGGCAAGCGGGGGGAGACTCCTACGAGCAGTACTTC	CASRQAGGDSYEQYF